Below, one T cell receptor (beta chain) is given with its context. As for treatment: 19 received Ad26.COV2.S at low or high dose, single or two shots; roughly five received placebo; per-sample allocation not given. Each sample was drawn 63 days after the first injection (of vaccine or placebo). This sample is part of a study of Ad26.COV2.S vaccination and SARS-CoV-2 variants. The CDR3 sequence is 15 residues long. Germline V CDR1 and CDR2: SGDLS, YYNGEE. V lost 0 bases and J 2 bases, leaving 8 bases between the germline ends. Assay: immunoSEQ multiplex PCR; the TCRdb copy retains only in-frame clones and omits some. The data hold a few hundred thousand clones, with around 89% observed a single time.

The clonotype originates from a person between 18 and 65 years old who received the Ad26.COV2.S COVID-19 vaccine or a placebo. The chain is built from TRBV9 and TRBJ1-4; no reliable D call. The sample was peripheral blood, taken in a trial of Ad26.COV2.S vaccine versus placebo. The CDR3 loop is CASSVEGWTNEKLFF. The DNA of the CDR3 is TGTGCCAGCAGCGTAGAAGGTTGGACTAATGAAAAACTGTTTTTT.